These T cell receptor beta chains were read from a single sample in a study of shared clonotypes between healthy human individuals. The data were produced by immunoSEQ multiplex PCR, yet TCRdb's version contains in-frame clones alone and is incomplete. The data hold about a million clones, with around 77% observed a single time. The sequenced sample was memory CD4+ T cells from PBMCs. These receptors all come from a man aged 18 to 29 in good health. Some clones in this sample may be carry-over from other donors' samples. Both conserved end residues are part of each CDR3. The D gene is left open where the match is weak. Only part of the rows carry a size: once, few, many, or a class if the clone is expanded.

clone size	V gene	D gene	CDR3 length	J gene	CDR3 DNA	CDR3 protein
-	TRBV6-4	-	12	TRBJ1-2	TGTGCCAGCAGTGGTGTAGCAGGGGGCTACACCTTC	CASSGVAGGYTF
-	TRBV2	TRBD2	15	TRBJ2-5	TGTGCCAGCAGCCTTAGCGGGACGCCCCCCCAGACCCAGTACTTC	CASSLSGTPPQTQYF
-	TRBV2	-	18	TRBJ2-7	TGTGCCAGCAGTGAATTGTTTATCGGCAGGGGCAGCGCCTACGAGCAGTACTTC	CASSELFIGRGSAYEQYF
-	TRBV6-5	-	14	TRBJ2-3	TGTGCCAGCAGTTACCAGGTCGCCACAGATACGCAGTATTTT	CASSYQVATDTQYF
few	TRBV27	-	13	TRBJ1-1	TGTGCCACGATCCGGTCCGGTGCCACTGAAGCTTTCTTT	CATIRSGATEAFF
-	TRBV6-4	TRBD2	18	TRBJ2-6	TGTGCCAGCAGTGACTCAGCGGGGGCGCGTTCTGGGGCCAACGTCCTGACTTTC	CASSDSAGARSGANVLTF
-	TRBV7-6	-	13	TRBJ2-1	TGTGCCAGCAGTTTGGACAGCTACAATGAGCAGTTCTTC	CASSLDSYNEQFF
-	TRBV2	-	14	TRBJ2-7	TGTGCCAGCAGGAGGGGCAGATTTTTTTACGAGCAGTACTTC	CASRRGRFFYEQYF
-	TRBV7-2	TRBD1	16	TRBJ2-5	TGTGCCAGCAGCTTAGCGAAGGACAGGGGCACAGAGACCCAGTACTTC	CASSLAKDRGTETQYF
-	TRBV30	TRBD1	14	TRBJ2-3	TGTGCCTGGAGAAGACAGGGGAGCCAAGATACGCAGTATTTT	CAWRRQGSQDTQYF
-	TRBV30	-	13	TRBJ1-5	TGTGCCTGGAGTGTACGGGGCCCTCAGCCCCAGCATTTT	CAWSVRGPQPQHF
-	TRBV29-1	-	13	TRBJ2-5	TGCAGCGTTTCTCTTCAGATTTCGGAGACCCAGTACTTC	CSVSLQISETQYF
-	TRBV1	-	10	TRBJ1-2	TGCACCAGCAGAGGGTCTGGCTACACCTTC	CTSRGSGYTF
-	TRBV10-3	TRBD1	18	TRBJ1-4	TGTGCCATCAGTGAGTCATTTGGACAGGGGGCGAACTATGAAAAACTGTTTTTT	CAISESFGQGANYEKLFF
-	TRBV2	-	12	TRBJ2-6	TGTGCCAGCCCTTCTGGGGCCAACGTCCTGACTTTC	CASPSGANVLTF
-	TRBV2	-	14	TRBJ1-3	TGTGCCAGCAGTGAGCGGACGGGTGGAAACACCATATATTTT	CASSERTGGNTIYF
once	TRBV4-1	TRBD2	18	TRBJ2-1	TGCGCCAGCAGCCAAGATCCTTTGATTAGCGGGAGGGCCGAAAATCGGTTCTTC	CASSQDPLISGRAENRFF
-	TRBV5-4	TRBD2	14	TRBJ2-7	TGTGCCGTCGGGGAGGGGCATAGCTCCTACGAGCAGTACTTC	CAVGEGHSSYEQYF
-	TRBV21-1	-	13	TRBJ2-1	TGTGCCAGGGAACTAGCGTCAGGCAATGAGCAGTTCTTC	CARELASGNEQFF
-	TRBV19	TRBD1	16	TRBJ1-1	TGTGCCAGTAGTATAGGCCCTGGGACAGCGAACACTGAAGCTTTCTTT	CASSIGPGTANTEAFF
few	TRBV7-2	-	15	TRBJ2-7	TGTGCCAGCAGCTTAGTCGGAGGGGGCACCTACGAGCAGTACTTC	CASSLVGGGTYEQYF
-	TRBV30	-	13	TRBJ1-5	TGTGCCTGGAGACGGCATAGCAATCAGCCCCAGCATTTT	CAWRRHSNQPQHF
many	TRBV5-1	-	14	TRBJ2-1	TGCGCCAGCAGCCCTGACCCCGGGGGTAGTGAGCAGTTCTTC	CASSPDPGGSEQFF
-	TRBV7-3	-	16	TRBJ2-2	TGTGCCAGCAGCTTAAGGCAGCCCCAGAACACCGGGGAGCTGTTTTTT	CASSLRQPQNTGELFF
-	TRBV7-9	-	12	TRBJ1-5	TGTGCCAGCAGCTCGGACGTCCAGCCCCAGCATTTT	CASSSDVQPQHF
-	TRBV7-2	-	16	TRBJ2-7	TGTGCCAGCAGCTTAGTATTAAGGAGGGGGAAGGACGAGCAGTACTTC	CASSLVLRRGKDEQYF
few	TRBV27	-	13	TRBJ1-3	TGTCCTGCCAGTCATCAACACGGAAACACCATATATTTT	CPASHQHGNTIYF
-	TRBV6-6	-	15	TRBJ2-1	TGTGCCAGCAGTTACGTTGCGGGAAGAGGGAATGAGCAGTTCTTC	CASSYVAGRGNEQFF
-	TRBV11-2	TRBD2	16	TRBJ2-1	TGTGCCAGCAGCCCCCGGCTAGCGGGACTCTACAATGAGCAGTTCTTC	CASSPRLAGLYNEQFF
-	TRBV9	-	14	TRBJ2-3	TGTGCCAGCAGCACCCGGGCCTACACAGATACGCAGTATTTT	CASSTRAYTDTQYF
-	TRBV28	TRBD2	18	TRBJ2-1	TGTGCCAGCAGTTTAATCGCGGGAGGCCATCCCTCCTACAATGAGCAGTTCTTC	CASSLIAGGHPSYNEQFF
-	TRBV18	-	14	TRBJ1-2	TGTGCCAGCTCACCATTGAGGGAGTCCTATGGCTACACCTTC	CASSPLRESYGYTF
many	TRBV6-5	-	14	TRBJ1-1	TGTGCCAGCAGCCGATTACGGCAGAACACTGAAGCTTTCTTT	CASSRLRQNTEAFF
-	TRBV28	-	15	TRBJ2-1	TGTGCCAGCAGTCAGGGACTAGGGGGCGACAATGAGCAGTTCTTC	CASSQGLGGDNEQFF
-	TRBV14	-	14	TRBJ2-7	TGTGCCAGCAGCCGTTCCTCATACAGCCACGAGCAGTACTTC	CASSRSSYSHEQYF
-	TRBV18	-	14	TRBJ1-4	TGTGCCAGCTCCCCCCGCCAGGGACAAGAAAAACTGTTTTTT	CASSPRQGQEKLFF
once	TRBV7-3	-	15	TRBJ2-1	TGTGCCAGCAGCTTAAGGGCAGGCTCCTACAATGAGCAGTTCTTC	CASSLRAGSYNEQFF
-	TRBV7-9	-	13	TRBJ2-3	TGTGCCAGCAGTTCTGACGTTGTGGGAACGCAGTATTTT	CASSSDVVGTQYF
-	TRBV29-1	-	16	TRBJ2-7	TGCAGCGTTAACGAACGAGGGCTTACGGGGACCTACGAGCAGTACTTC	CSVNERGLTGTYEQYF
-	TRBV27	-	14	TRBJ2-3	TGTGCCAGCAGCCCGAGCGTGTCGACGGGTACGCAGTATTTT	CASSPSVSTGTQYF
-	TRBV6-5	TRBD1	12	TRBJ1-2	TGTGCCAGCAGTTTACAGGGGATGGGCTACACCTTC	CASSLQGMGYTF
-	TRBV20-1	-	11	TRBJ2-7	TGCAGTGCAGGCCTAGGGGACGAGCAGTACTTC	CSAGLGDEQYF
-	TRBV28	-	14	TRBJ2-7	TGTGCCAGCAGTTTACTTAAAGGGACGGGGGAGCAGTACTTC	CASSLLKGTGEQYF
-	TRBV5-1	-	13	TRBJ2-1	TGCGCCAGCAGCTTGGGGTCGTACAATGAGCAGTTCTTC	CASSLGSYNEQFF
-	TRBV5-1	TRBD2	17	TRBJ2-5	TGCGCCAGCAGCTTTGGGAACCTAGCGGGAGCGGGAGAGACCCAGTACTTC	CASSFGNLAGAGETQYF
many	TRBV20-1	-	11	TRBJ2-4	TGCAGTGCTAGAGTGGGAAACATTCAGTACTTC	CSARVGNIQYF
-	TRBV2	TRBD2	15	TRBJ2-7	TGTGCCAGCAGTGTACTAGCGGGAGACGCCTACGAGCAGTACTTC	CASSVLAGDAYEQYF
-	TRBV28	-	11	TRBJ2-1	TGTGCCAGCAGTTTAGAGGGGTTGCGGTTCTTC	CASSLEGLRFF
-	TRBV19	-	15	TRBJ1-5	TGTGCCAGTAGTTTTAGACCAGGGGTGGAGCAGCCCCAGCATTTT	CASSFRPGVEQPQHF
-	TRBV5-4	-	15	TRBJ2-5	TGTGCCAGCAGCTCCCCCTCGACAGGCCAAGAGACCCAGTACTTC	CASSSPSTGQETQYF
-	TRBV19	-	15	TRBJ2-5	TGTGCCAGTAGTATAGTCGGCGGGCGCGGAGAGACCCAGTACTTC	CASSIVGGRGETQYF
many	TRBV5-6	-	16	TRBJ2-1	TGTGCCAGCAGCCTGGTGGCGACGCAAGCTAACAATGAGCAGTTCTTC	CASSLVATQANNEQFF
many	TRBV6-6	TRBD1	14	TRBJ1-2	TGTGCCAGCAGTCCCGGGACAGTCGCTTTTGGCTACACCTTC	CASSPGTVAFGYTF
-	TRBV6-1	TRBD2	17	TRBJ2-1	TGTGCCAGCAGTGAAGGTAAACGAGCGGGAGGGTGGCATGAGCAGTTCTTC	CASSEGKRAGGWHEQFF
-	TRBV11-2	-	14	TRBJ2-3	TGTGCCAGCAGCACGTATGGGGTCACAGATACGCAGTATTTT	CASSTYGVTDTQYF
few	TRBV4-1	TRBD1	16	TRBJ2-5	TGCGCCAGCAGCCATGCTCAGTGGGACAGGGAAGAGACCCAGTACTTC	CASSHAQWDREETQYF
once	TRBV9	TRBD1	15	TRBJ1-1	TGTGCCAGCAGCGCCGGACAGGGGCTTGGCACTGAAGCTTTCTTT	CASSAGQGLGTEAFF
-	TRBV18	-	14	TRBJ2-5	TGTGCCAGCTCACCGGGCAGCGTACAAGAGACCCAGTACTTC	CASSPGSVQETQYF
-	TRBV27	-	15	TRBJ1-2	TGTGCCAGCAGTTTATCCCCCGGACAGCCCAATGGCTACACCTTC	CASSLSPGQPNGYTF
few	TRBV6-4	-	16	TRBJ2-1	TGTGCCAGCAGTGACTCTGGCGTGAGCTCCTACAATGAGCAGTTCTTC	CASSDSGVSSYNEQFF